The source of this T cell receptor beta chain is a study of breast tumors, draining lymph nodes, adjacent tissues. One entry per CDR3 protein, called by TCRdb with MiXCR from the multiplex PCR reads. Of around 230,000 distinct CDR3 sequences in the sample, 32% were seen once. Comments on this clonotype: Its antigen is undetermined. A read error is possible here, since a much larger clone lies one base away.

Study results and caveats: Most tumor T cells seemingly derive from lymph node, then expand in tumor. Tumor repertoires ranked between lymph nodes and nontumor tissue in diversity, with V and J gene preferences.

With 6 bases removed from V and 2 bases from J, the gap between germline ends came to 11 bases. The CDR3 is made up of 14 amino acids. The lymph nodes were axillary draining lymph nodes from breast cancer patients. The J gene is TRBJ2-1, the V gene TRBV12-3 or TRBV12-4, with D unresolved. The sample comprised axillary lymph node tissue. The TCR was taken from a female donor with breast cancer. Some clones in this sample may be carry-over from other donors' samples. Here the CDR3 DNA reads TGTGCCAGCAGGCACGGAAGGCCCTACAATGAGCAGTTCTTC. It yields the protein CASRHGRPYNEQFF.